This is a list of T cell receptor beta chains from one sample in a study of T cells in Graves' hyperthyroidism and ophthalmopathy. TCRdb called the multiplex PCR reads again in MiXCR, with one record for every CDR3 protein. The profile shows 200,000 to 250,000 distinct CDR3 sequences, around 17% of them singletons. The source material was blood. The receptors derive from a woman aged 18-29 years with Graves' ophthalmopathy. The CDR3 runs from the conserved cysteine through the conserved F or W. Fields, in order: D gene, J gene, V gene, clone size, CDR3 DNA, CDR3 protein. The D gene is left open where the match is weak. Size values are once, few and many counts, or a class for expanded clones, and some rows have none.

D: TRBD1; J: TRBJ2-5; V: TRBV7-2; size: many; DNA: TGTGCCAGCAGCTTAGACAGGGGGAGAGAGACCCAGTACTTC; CDR3: CASSLDRGRETQYF
D: .; J: TRBJ2-5; V: TRBV6-5; size: many; DNA: TGTGCCAGCAGTTACAGAGGGGGAAAGACCCAGTACTTC; CDR3: CASSYRGGKTQYF
D: TRBD2; J: TRBJ2-1; V: TRBV7-2; size: many; DNA: TGTGCCAGCAGCTTAAGCGGGGCGTACAATGAGCAGTTCTTC; CDR3: CASSLSGAYNEQFF
D: .; J: TRBJ2-2; V: TRBV27; size: .; DNA: TGTGCCAGCAGTTTTCTGGGGGGCACCGGGGAGCTGTTTTTT; CDR3: CASSFLGGTGELFF
D: .; J: TRBJ2-3; V: TRBV28; size: many; DNA: TGTGCCAGCAGTTTAATGCGGGGTAGGACAGATACGCAGTATTTT; CDR3: CASSLMRGRTDTQYF
D: TRBD2; J: TRBJ2-5; V: TRBV5-1; size: few; DNA: TGCGCCAGCAGCTTCAGCATTAGCGGGCCCCAAGAGACCCAGTACTTC; CDR3: CASSFSISGPQETQYF
D: .; J: TRBJ1-1; V: TRBV12-5; size: many; DNA: TGTGCTAGTGGTTTGAGCCTGAGCACTGAAGCTTTCTTT; CDR3: CASGLSLSTEAFF
D: TRBD2; J: TRBJ2-5; V: TRBV29-1; size: many; DNA: TGCAGCGTGAAAGCGGGAGAAGAGACCCAGTACTTC; CDR3: CSVKAGEETQYF
D: .; J: TRBJ1-1; V: TRBV20-1; size: many; DNA: TGCAGTACCCTCCCTCATATGAACACTGAAGCTTTCTTT; CDR3: CSTLPHMNTEAFF
D: TRBD1; J: TRBJ1-2; V: TRBV6-1; size: many; DNA: TGTGCCAGCAGTGTCCTCGGGGACAGAGGCTACACCTTC; CDR3: CASSVLGDRGYTF
D: .; J: TRBJ2-2; V: TRBV7-9; size: .; DNA: TGTGCCAGCAGAACTTACGGGGAGCTGTTTTTT; CDR3: CASRTYGELFF
D: .; J: TRBJ1-1; V: TRBV20-1; size: many; DNA: TGCAGTGCTAGATTGGGTTTCACTGAAGCTTTCTTT; CDR3: CSARLGFTEAFF
D: TRBD2; J: TRBJ2-5; V: TRBV19; size: .; DNA: TGTGCCAGTAGCCATGAGACTAGCGGGGGGCAAGAGACCCAGTACTTC; CDR3: CASSHETSGGQETQYF
D: .; J: TRBJ2-1; V: TRBV15; size: many; DNA: TGTGCCACCAGCAGAGATATGAAGGGGGCGGGGAGTCCCTACAATGAGCAGTTCTTC; CDR3: CATSRDMKGAGSPYNEQFF